This TCR beta chain was found in a study of blood T cell repertoires in COVID-19. Study summary: Samples of COVID-19 (acute and convalescent) were obtained from the United States, Italy and Spain. PBMCs, B-cell-depleted T cells, or T cells provided the cDNA or gDNA that made up the material.

Original handling: Estimated nucleated cell counts came from reference gene primer amplification. Here immunoSEQ multiplex PCR was the method, and the copy in TCRdb shows in-frame clones only, minus some. V, J and clone size reflect that table, while D and trimming were determined from the DNA. The data show under 200,000 clones, 75% to 85% seen once. Input material: peripheral blood. This clonotype was sampled from a human donor in a cohort sampled during active COVID-19.

Written as DNA, the CDR3 is TGTGCCAGCAGCTCGAGGACTAGCGGGAGAAGTACGTACGAGCAGTACTTC. Translating gives CASSSRTSGRSTYEQYF. The chain joins TRBV7-9 to TRBJ2-7, with 13 bases matching TRBD2. J gave up 4 bases and V 4 bases, and 10 bases lay outside the gene matches. The germline V gene has CDR1 SEHNR and CDR2 FQNEAQ (reference sequence). CDR3 length equals 17 residues.